This TCR beta chain originates from a study of brain T cells in children with intractable seizures. In the case of this clone: No antigen is known for it.

TCRdb's copy holds only in-frame clones and misses some; the assay was immunoSEQ multiplex PCR. The sample has roughly 64,000 clones; 95% to 96% are singletons. Findings of the study overall: Absence of clones before surgery may stem from lower sequencing depth.

The CDR3 has 13 residues. The ends were cut back, 1 base at V and 2 bases at J, with 6 bases in the middle. This TCR came from a boy less than two years old with focal cortical dysplasia and intractable seizures. The sequencing here drew on peripheral blood, taken at surgery. The chain carries TRBV5-3 and TRBJ2-5; D gene unclear. TRBV5-3 is an ORF, with its function uncertain. The CDR3 DNA is TGTGCCAGAAGCTTGTCCCGACAAGAGACCCAGTACTTC. It is translated as CARSLSRQETQYF.